The T cell receptor (beta chain) described here comes from a study of blood T cell repertoires in COVID-19. All enrollees were roughly 18 to 90 years old and from about 25 US areas. The method was immunoSEQ multiplex PCR; TCRdb's version includes in-frame clones alone and lacks a portion of them. The data contain 270,000 or so clones, 85% to 95% of them singletons. V was pared by 2 bases and J by 5 bases, with 11 bases between. The CDR3 is 14 residues long. The germline gives CDR1 KGHDR, CDR2 SFDVKD. The sequence came from a man aged 40-55 years who had been exposed to COVID-19. Sequencing input: PBMCs or T cells enriched from blood (not recorded which). The chain links TRBV24-1 to TRBJ1-1, with D possibly TRBD1 on 6 matching bases. CDR3 loop: CATSDSTGSTEAFF. CDR3 bases: TGTGCCACCAGTGATTCAACAGGGAGTACTGAAGCTTTCTTT.